Below are 27 T cell receptor beta chains sequenced from a single sample in a study of blood T cell repertoires in COVID-19. Assay: immunoSEQ multiplex PCR; the TCRdb copy retains only in-frame clones and omits some. The sample records a few hundred thousand clones, around 84% being singletons. Sequences were obtained from PBMCs or T cells enriched from blood (not recorded which). These receptors all come from a woman younger than 35 who had recovered from COVID-19.

The V call is TRBV5-1, the J call TRBJ1-6; 11 nucleotides align to TRBD1. Germline-derived CDR1 and CDR2 are SGHRS and YFSETQ. There are 17 residues in the CDR3. Trimming took 1 base from V and 4 from J; bases not matched to a gene: 4. CDR3 region: CASSLTDRGQYNSPLHF. CDR3 DNA: TGCGCCAGCAGCTTGACGGACAGGGGGCAATATAATTCACCCCTCCACTTT.

CDR3: CASSLRGLYTDTQYF. The CDR3 DNA is TGTGCCAGCAGCTTAAGGGGACTATACACAGATACGCAGTATTTT. J is TRBJ2-3 and V is TRBV11-1; TRBD2 agrees at 7 bases. The CDR3 is 15 residues long. V dropped 2 bases and J dropped 2; count of bases not matched to a gene: 4. CDR1 is SGHAT and CDR2 is FQDESV in the germline V gene (reference sequence).

This chain links TRBV28 with TRBJ2-1; 7 bases line up with TRBD2. Unmatched junction bases numbered 4, after V lost 2 bases and J lost 0 bases. CDR3 length: 16 amino acids. Germline loops: CDR1 MDHEN, CDR2 SYDVKM. The CDR3 spells CASSLGGSASYNEQFF. The CDR3 DNA reads as TGTGCCAGCAGTTTAGGCGGGAGTGCCTCCTACAATGAGCAGTTCTTC.

Concerning this clone itself: Additional DNA sequences in this sample encode the identical CDR3. The chain carries TRBV6-5 and TRBJ1-5, with D perhaps TRBD1 (5 bases). Per germline, CDR1 MNHEY and CDR2 SVGAGI. V shed 8 bases and J shed 1 base, with 9 bases lying between them. The CDR3 length is 13 residues. The CDR3 DNA follows: TGTGCCAGCCGCACAGGAAGCAATCAGCCCCAGCATTTT. Translating it yields CASRTGSNQPQHF.

The chain recombines TRBV9 with TRBJ1-1, with D perhaps TRBD1 (5 bases). Germline V lookup: CDR1 SGDLS, CDR2 YYNGEE. V dropped 3 bases and J dropped 0 bases, with 15 bases sitting between them. The CDR3 runs 16 residues. CDR3 residues: CASSADPGHLNTEAFF. The DNA for the CDR3 is TGTGCCAGCAGCGCCGACCCCGGACACTTGAACACTGAAGCTTTCTTT.

The chain carries TRBV3-1 (or the pseudogene TRBV3-2) and TRBJ2-3; possible D gene TRBD2, 6 bases. The CDR3 has 14 residues. Germline V gene lookup returns CDR1 LGHDT and CDR2 YNNKEL (reference sequence). V lost 9 bases and J 0 bases, leaving 13 bases between the germline ends. Written as DNA, the CDR3 is TGTGCCAGTGGGACTGTGACTAGCACAGATACGCAGTATTTT. Its translation is CASGTVTSTDTQYF.

V is TRBV5-1 and J is TRBJ1-1; 10 nucleotides align to TRBD1. V lost 1 base and J lost 1; bases outside the gene matches: 7. Germline V gene data show CDR1 as SGHRS and CDR2 as YFSETQ. The CDR3 contains 17 residues. CDR3 in amino acids: CASSLLGQGLGNTEAFF. The CDR3 DNA is TGCGCCAGCAGCTTGTTGGGACAGGGGTTGGGGAACACTGAAGCTTTCTTT.

V is TRBV30 and J is TRBJ1-4; 9 bases fit TRBD1. CDR1 and CDR2 from the germline V gene are GTSNPN and SVGIG (reference sequence). The CDR3 consists of 14 residues. V lost 0 bases and J lost 7; bases outside the gene matches: 3. CDR3 sequence (DNA): TGTGCCTGGAGTGTGGGGACAGGGTTTGAAAAACTGTTTTTT. It encodes CAWSVGTGFEKLFF.

V is TRBV21-1 and J is TRBJ1-6; the table gives TRBD1 as D, unverified against the DNA. TRBV21-1 is noted as a pseudogene. This CDR3 contains 17 residues. CDR3 loop: CASSNLKGASYNSPLHF. The CDR3 nucleotides are TGTGCCAGCAGCAACTTAAAGGGGGCTTCCTATAATTCACCCCTCCACTTT.

The chain employs TRBV7-8 and TRBJ2-5; 16 bases align to TRBD2. CDR3 length: 17 amino acids. Germline CDR1 and CDR2: SGHVS and FQNEAQ. The J segment lost 4 bases and the V segment lost 5 bases, leaving 7 bases of the junction unmatched. In nucleotides, the CDR3 is TGTGCCAGCAGCCCTCAGGGGACTAGCGGGGGGGGAGAGACCCAGTACTTC. Its translation is CASSPQGTSGGGETQYF.

This clone was seen just once. V and J are TRBV6-5 and TRBJ1-1; 7 positions agree with TRBD1. The CDR3 spans 16 residues. CDR1 is MNHEY and CDR2 is SVGAGI in the germline V gene. Trimming took 0 bases from V and 1 from J; bases not matched to a gene: 5. The CDR3: CASSYSLGTANTEAFF. CDR3 in DNA: TGTGCCAGCAGTTACTCGTTGGGGACAGCGAACACTGAAGCTTTCTTT.

The V gene is TRBV24-1, the J gene TRBJ2-1; 12 nucleotides line up with TRBD2. With V trimmed by 4 bases and J by 7 bases, 19 bases remained unmatched. The CDR3 runs 20 residues. The germline V gene encodes CDR1 KGHDR and CDR2 SFDVKD. CDR3 sequence: CATSERGDGFLAGGRNEQFF. The CDR3 bases are TGTGCCACCAGTGAGAGGGGGGACGGATTTCTAGCGGGAGGGAGGAATGAGCAGTTCTTC.

The chain carries TRBV5-1 and TRBJ1-5; unclear D gene. Germline assignment: CDR1 SGHRS and CDR2 YFSETQ. V was pared by 0 bases and J by 5 bases, with 12 bases between. This CDR3 region has 15 residues. The CDR3 bases are TGCGCCAGCAGCTTGGGCGGAGGAGTGGATCAGCCCCAGCATTTT. Protein product: CASSLGGGVDQPQHF.

The V gene is TRBV7-8, the J gene TRBJ1-1, with D possibly TRBD1 on 6 matching bases. Trimming took off 3 bases at V and 7 bases at J, with 18 bases between the two ends. Looked up from germline, CDR1 is SGHVS and CDR2 is FQNEAQ. The CDR3 length is 15 residues. CDR3 DNA: TGTGCCAGCAGCTTCAGCGCAGGGGCCCACGGTGAAGCTTTCTTT. This gives the protein CASSFSAGAHGEAFF. The full variable domain, with the rest looked up from reference TRBV7-8 and TRBJ1-1, is GAGVSQSPRYKVAKRGQDVALRCDPISGHVSLFWYQQALGQGPEFLTYFQNEAQLDKSGLPSDRFFAERPEGSVSTLKIQRTQQEDSAVYLCASSFSAGAHGEAFFGQGTRLTVV.

This clone was picked up one time. Sequence at one end of the junction differs from germline and may be a read error. The chain has TRBV4-2 and TRBJ2-5; TRBD1 matches 9 bases. CDR3 length: 16 amino acids. CDR1 and CDR2 from the germline V gene are LGHNA and YNFKEQ. The CDR3 spells CASSEEQGAGWETQYF. The CDR3 nucleotides read TGTGCCAGCAGCGAAGAACAGGGGGCAGGTTGGGAGACCCAGTACTTC.

This clone appeared once. An end of the junction differs from the germline gene, which may be a read error. The chain has TRBV7-9 and TRBJ2-5; the D is unclear. The CDR3 spans 15 residues. Germline CDR1 is SEHNR and CDR2 is FQNEAQ (reference sequence). The CDR3 region has the DNA TGTGCCAGCAGCTTATGGGCAGATCGCCAAGGGACCCAGTACTTC. Protein product: CASSLWADRQGTQYF.

V gene TRBV20-1 combines with J gene TRBJ2-7, with a tentative D call TRBD2 (6 bases). The CDR3 runs to 11 residues. The ends were cut back, 4 bases at V and 2 bases at J, with 6 bases in the middle. Per germline, CDR1 DFQATT and CDR2 SNEGSKA (reference sequence). CDR3 in amino acids: CSATSAYEQYF. As DNA, the CDR3 is TGCAGTGCTACTAGCGCCTACGAGCAGTACTTC.

The gene calls are TRBV14 and TRBJ2-7, with 8 positions matching TRBD1. The CDR3 consists of 14 residues. The germline V gene has CDR1 SGHDN and CDR2 FVKESK. J lost 6 bases, V lost 3 bases, and 7 bases had no gene match. CDR3 coding DNA: TGTGCCAGCAGCCATTGGACAGGGACGACCGAGCAGTACTTC. Its protein product is CASSHWTGTTEQYF.

V usage is TRBV5-1 and J usage is TRBJ2-7; 10 bases fit TRBD1. J gave up 2 bases and V 5 bases, and 4 bases lay outside the gene matches. Germline CDR1 is SGHRS and CDR2 is YFSETQ. The CDR3 runs 14 residues. CDR3 coding DNA: TGCGCCAGCAGGACAGGGGGCGTCCCCTACGAGCAGTACTTC. As protein: CASRTGGVPYEQYF.

The genes are TRBV11-2 and TRBJ2-7; D is unresolved. This CDR3 spans 11 amino acids. V was cut by 2 bases and J by 5 bases, with 4 bases left in between. CDR1 and CDR2 (germline): SGHAT, FQNNGV. CDR3 loop: CASSLSDEQYF. CDR3 in DNA: TGTGCCAGCAGCTTATCCGACGAGCAGTACTTC.

The rearrangement links TRBV9 to TRBJ2-7; D is perhaps TRBD1 (5 bases). This CDR3 contains 12 residues. V shed 7 bases and J shed 4 bases, with 12 bases lying between them. CDR1 SGDLS and CDR2 YYNGEE come from the germline V gene. CDR3 loop: CASARVEYEQYF. DNA for the CDR3: TGTGCCAGCGCCAGGGTGGAGTACGAGCAGTACTTC.

The chain carries TRBV2 and TRBJ2-4, with 11 bases matching TRBD1. J gave up 8 bases and V 8 bases, and 2 bases lay outside the gene matches. The germline gives CDR1 SNHLY, CDR2 FYNNEI. The CDR3 totals 12 residues. The CDR3 region has the DNA TGTGCCAGCCGGGACAGGGGGGACATTCAGTACTTC. Translated: CASRDRGDIQYF.

The gene calls are TRBV7-8 and TRBJ1-1, with D tentatively TRBD1 (6 bases). CDR1 and CDR2 (germline): SGHVS, FQNEAQ. The CDR3 sequence is 17 residues long. Trimming took off 2 bases at V and 2 bases at J, with 18 bases between the two ends. The CDR3 loop is CASSLRQDTLKNTEAFF. As DNA, the CDR3 is TGTGCCAGCAGCTTAAGACAGGACACTCTTAAAAACACTGAAGCTTTCTTT.

This chain uses TRBV28 with TRBJ1-6; 12 bases are shared with TRBD1. In germline, CDR1 is MDHEN, CDR2 SYDVKM. Trimming removed 2 bases from V and 5 bases from J; junction bases left unmatched: 4. CDR3 size: 17 residues. The CDR3 spells CASSLRGQGANNSPLHF. CDR3 coding DNA: TGTGCCAGCAGTTTAAGGGGACAGGGGGCAAATAATTCACCCCTCCACTTT.

The chain is built from TRBV5-1 and TRBJ2-7; TRBD1 matches 9 bases. Germline loops: CDR1 SGHRS, CDR2 YFSETQ. The ends lost 5 bases at V and 6 bases at J; junction bases unmatched: 9. This CDR3 is built from 14 residues. The CDR3 loop is CASRPTYRGLEQYF. DNA for the CDR3: TGCGCCAGCAGACCAACCTACAGGGGGCTCGAGCAGTACTTC.

This chain uses TRBV3-1 (or the pseudogene TRBV3-2) with TRBJ1-1, with D tentatively TRBD1 (6 bases). Germline CDR1 reads LGHDT; CDR2 reads YNNKEL (reference sequence). V shed 6 bases and J shed 0 bases, with 17 bases lying between them. The CDR3 loop spans 16 amino acids. The CDR3 reads CASRPGGASMNTEAFF. The DNA for the CDR3 is TGTGCCAGCAGGCCGGGGGGGGCGTCCATGAACACTGAAGCTTTCTTT.

The chain is built from TRBV11-3 and TRBJ1-1, with a possible D match to TRBD1 (5 bases). Trimming shortened V by 3 bases and J by 5 bases, and 16 bases separated the two germline ends. There are 15 residues in the CDR3. Germline V gene data show CDR1 as SGHNT and CDR2 as YENEEA. DNA of the CDR3: TGTGCCAGCAGCTTCGCGGGGGAGAGAGAGACTGAAGCTTTCTTT. It translates to CASSFAGERETEAFF.